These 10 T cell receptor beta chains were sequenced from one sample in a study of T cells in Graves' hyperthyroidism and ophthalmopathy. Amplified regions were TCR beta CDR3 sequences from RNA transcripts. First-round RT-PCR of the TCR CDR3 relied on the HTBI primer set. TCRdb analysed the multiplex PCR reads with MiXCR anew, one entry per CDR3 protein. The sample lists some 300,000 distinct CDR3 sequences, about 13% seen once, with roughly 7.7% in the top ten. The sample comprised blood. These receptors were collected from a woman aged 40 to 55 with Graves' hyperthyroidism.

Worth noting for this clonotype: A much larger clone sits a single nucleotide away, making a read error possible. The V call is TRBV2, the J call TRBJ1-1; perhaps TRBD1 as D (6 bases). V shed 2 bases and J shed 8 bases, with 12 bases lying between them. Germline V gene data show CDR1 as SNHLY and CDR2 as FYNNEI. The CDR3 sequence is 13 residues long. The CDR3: CASSEFQGTEAFF. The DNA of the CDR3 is TGTGCCAGCAGTGAATTCCAGGGGACCGAAGCTTTCTTT.

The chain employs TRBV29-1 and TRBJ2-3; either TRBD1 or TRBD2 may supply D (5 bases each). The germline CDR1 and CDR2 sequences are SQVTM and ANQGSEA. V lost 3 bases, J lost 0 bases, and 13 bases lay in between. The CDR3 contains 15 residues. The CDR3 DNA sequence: TGCAGCGTTGACTGGGGGTGGGATAGCACAGATACGCAGTATTTT. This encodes CSVDWGWDSTDTQYF.

DNA for the CDR3: TGTGCCAGTAGTTCGGGACACCTCACCGGGGAGCTGTTTTTT. Its translation is CASSSGHLTGELFF. This chain uses TRBV19 with TRBJ2-2; D possibly corresponds to TRBD1 (6 bases). The ends were cut back, 5 bases at V and 4 bases at J, with 11 bases in the middle. Germline CDR1 LNHDA, CDR2 SQIVND (reference sequence). The CDR3 covers 14 residues.

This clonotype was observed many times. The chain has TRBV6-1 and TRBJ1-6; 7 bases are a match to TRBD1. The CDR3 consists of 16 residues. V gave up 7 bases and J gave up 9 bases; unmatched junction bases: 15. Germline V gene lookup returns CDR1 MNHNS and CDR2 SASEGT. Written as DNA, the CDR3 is TGTGCCAGCACGGAGGAAGGACAGGTCGCTTTTTCACCCCTCCACTTT. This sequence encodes CASTEEGQVAFSPLHF.

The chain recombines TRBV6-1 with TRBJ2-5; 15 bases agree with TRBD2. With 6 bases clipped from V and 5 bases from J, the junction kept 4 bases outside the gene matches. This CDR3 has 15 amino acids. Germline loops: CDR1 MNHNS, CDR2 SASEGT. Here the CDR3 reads CASRFGLAGGETQYF. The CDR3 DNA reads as TGTGCCAGCAGATTTGGACTAGCGGGAGGGGAGACCCAGTACTTC.

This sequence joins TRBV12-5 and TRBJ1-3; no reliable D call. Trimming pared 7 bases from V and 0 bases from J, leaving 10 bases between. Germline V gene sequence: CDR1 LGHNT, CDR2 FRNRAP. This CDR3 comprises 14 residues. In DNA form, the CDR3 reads TGTGCTAGTGTCACCTCGGCCTCTGGAAACACCATATATTTT. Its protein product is CASVTSASGNTIYF.

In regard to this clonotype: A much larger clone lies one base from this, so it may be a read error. CDR3 in amino acids: CAGSYSNGFYGYTF. CDR3 DNA sequence: TGTGCCGGCAGTTACTCGAATGGGTTTTATGGCTACACCTTC. The chain links TRBV6-5 to TRBJ1-2; D is unresolved. CDR3 length: 14 residues. CDR1 is MNHEY, CDR2 SVGAGI, per germline.

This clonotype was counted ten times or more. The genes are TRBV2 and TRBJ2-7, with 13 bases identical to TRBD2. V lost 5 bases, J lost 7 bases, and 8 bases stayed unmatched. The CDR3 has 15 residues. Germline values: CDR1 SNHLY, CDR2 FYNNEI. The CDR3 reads CASSPRTSGSFEQYF. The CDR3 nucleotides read TGTGCCAGCAGTCCCCGGACTAGCGGGAGTTTTGAGCAGTACTTC.

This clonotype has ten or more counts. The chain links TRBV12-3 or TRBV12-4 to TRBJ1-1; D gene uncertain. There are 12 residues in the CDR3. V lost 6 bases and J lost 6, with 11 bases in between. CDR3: CASSYNRAEAFF. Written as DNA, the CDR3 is TGTGCCAGCAGCTATAATAGGGCTGAAGCTTTCTTT.

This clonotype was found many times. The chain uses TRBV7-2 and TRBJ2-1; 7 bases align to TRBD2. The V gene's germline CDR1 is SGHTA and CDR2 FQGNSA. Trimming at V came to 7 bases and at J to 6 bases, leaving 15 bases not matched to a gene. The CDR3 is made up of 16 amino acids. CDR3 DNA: TGTGCCAGCAAACAGTACCTCACTAGCGACTTCAATGAGCAGTTCTTC. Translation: CASKQYLTSDFNEQFF.